Listed below are T cell receptor beta chains from one sample, sequenced in a study of a mutant IDH1 vaccine in newly diagnosed glioma. Their antigen targets remain unknown. The method was immunoSEQ multiplex PCR; TCRdb's version includes in-frame clones alone and lacks a portion of them. The sample shows around 40,000 clones, over 75% of them seen only once. This material consisted of PBMCs, taken from a glioma patient whose treatment included an IDH1 peptide vaccine. Source of these receptors: a man in his forties or fifties with glioma. CDR3s include the opening cysteine and the closing phenylalanine or tryptophan. Fields, in order: D gene, J gene, V gene, clone size, CDR3 DNA, CDR3 protein. The D gene is left open where the match is weak. Only some rows state a clone size, as once, few, many or a class for expanded clones.

-,TRBJ2-3,TRBV9,-,TGTGCCAGCGGTCTCAACCCCACAGATACGCAGTATTTT,CASGLNPTDTQYF
-,TRBJ1-1,TRBV5-6,few,TGTGCCAGCAGCTTACTTTTGACGGGGCCGAACACTGAAGCTTTCTTT,CASSLLLTGPNTEAFF
-,TRBJ2-7,TRBV4-1,-,TGCGCCAGCAGCCAAGGAGGAGGCCGGCGATCCTACGAGCAGTACTTC,CASSQGGGRRSYEQYF
-,TRBJ2-2,TRBV6-5,-,TGTGCCAGCGGCGACCCGAACACCGGGGAGCTGTTTTTT,CASGDPNTGELFF
-,TRBJ1-1,TRBV25-1,-,TGTGCCAGCCAGCGGAACACTGAAGCTTTCTTT,CASQRNTEAFF
TRBD1,TRBJ1-2,TRBV5-1,-,TGCGCCAGCAGCTTGACCTCAGGGGGCGCAGACTATGGCTACACCTTC,CASSLTSGGADYGYTF
-,TRBJ1-1,TRBV5-1,-,TGCGCCAGCAGCTTGGCTCCTAGGGAGTTGAACACTGAAGCTTTCTTT,CASSLAPRELNTEAFF
-,TRBJ2-3,TRBV5-4,-,TGTGCCAGCAATTGGGGGACAGATACGCAGTATTTT,CASNWGTDTQYF
-,TRBJ2-7,TRBV5-1,-,TGCGCCAGCAGCGCTGTATACGGACCCTACGAGCAGTACTTC,CASSAVYGPYEQYF
-,TRBJ1-5,TRBV6-5,-,TGTGCCAGCAGTTACGACGGCCAGGGGCCCCAGCATTTT,CASSYDGQGPQHF
TRBD1,TRBJ2-7,TRBV19,-,TGTGCCAGCAGGGACAGGGGTCGCTACGAGCAGTACTTC,CASRDRGRYEQYF
-,TRBJ2-2,TRBV6-1,-,TGTGCCAGCAGTCGTGGGTACACCGGGGAGCTGTTTTTT,CASSRGYTGELFF
TRBD1,TRBJ1-5,TRBV7-2,-,TGTGCCAGCAGCTACCTACAGGGGGCGCAGGGCAATCAGCCCCAGCATTTT,CASSYLQGAQGNQPQHF
-,TRBJ2-1,TRBV6-1,-,TGTGCCAGCAGTGTGAAGTCCTACAATGAGCAGTTCTTC,CASSVKSYNEQFF
-,TRBJ2-5,TRBV7-9,-,TGTGCCAGCAGCTTTGACACAGGAAAAGAGACCCAGTACTTC,CASSFDTGKETQYF
-,TRBJ1-2,TRBV10-3,-,TGTGCCATCAGTGTTGAATTAGCTAACTATGGCTACACCTTC,CAISVELANYGYTF
TRBD2,TRBJ2-1,TRBV5-6,-,TGTGCCAGCAGCTTGGTGGGCGGGAGGGGGCGCAATGAGCAGTTCTTC,CASSLVGGRGRNEQFF
-,TRBJ2-1,TRBV20-1,-,TGCAGTGCTGTGGGAAATAGGCAGTTCTTC,CSAVGNRQFF
TRBD2,TRBJ2-3,TRBV2,-,TGTGCCAGCAGTGAGTGGGCGGGAGGCACCACAGATACGCAGTATTTT,CASSEWAGGTTDTQYF
TRBD2,TRBJ2-7,TRBV7-8,-,TGTGCCAGCAGCTTCTGGACTAGCGGGTACGAGCAGTACTTC,CASSFWTSGYEQYF
TRBD1,TRBJ2-7,TRBV6-4,-,TGTGCCAGCAGAACCGGGACAGCCTGCTACGAGCAGTACTTC,CASRTGTACYEQYF
TRBD2,TRBJ2-1,TRBV7-3,-,TGTGCCAGCAGCTTAGGCACTAGCGGGAGTAATGAGCAGTTCTTC,CASSLGTSGSNEQFF
TRBD1,TRBJ2-2,TRBV27,-,TGTGCCAGCAGCGACAGGGGGCTCACCGGGGAGCTGTTTTTT,CASSDRGLTGELFF
TRBD1,TRBJ2-7,TRBV5-5,-,TGTGCCAGCAGCTTGGGGGACAGATACGAGCAGTACTTC,CASSLGDRYEQYF
-,TRBJ2-3,TRBV7-2,-,TGTGCCAGCAGCTTAGTGGCAGTTAGCACAGATACGCAGTATTTT,CASSLVAVSTDTQYF
TRBD2,TRBJ2-7,TRBV10-3,-,TGTGCCATCAGTGACCCCCGGGTGGGGGGACTAGCTTACGAGCAGTACTTC,CAISDPRVGGLAYEQYF
TRBD1,TRBJ2-5,TRBV5-1,-,TGCGCCAGCAGTACTACCGGGACAGGGGAGACCCAGTACTTC,CASSTTGTGETQYF
-,TRBJ1-5,TRBV6-6,-,TGTGCCAGCAGTTACTCTACCACGGGCAATCAGCCCCAGCATTTT,CASSYSTTGNQPQHF
-,TRBJ2-1,TRBV2,once,TGTGCCAGCACCACCCGGGACTCCCGATACGGCGAGGTTGAGCAGTTCTTC,CASTTRDSRYGEVEQFF
-,TRBJ1-1,TRBV7-9,-,TGTGCCAGCAGCTTAGCCGCGGACGCTCTGTGGGGAGCTTTCTTT,CASSLAADALWGAFF
TRBD2,TRBJ2-3,TRBV5-1,-,TGCGCCAGCAGCTTGGAATTAGCGGGAGGTGGAGATACGCAGTATTTT,CASSLELAGGGDTQYF
TRBD1,TRBJ1-5,TRBV2,-,TGTGCCAGCAGCCTCCCGGGACAGGGAGGTGACGTTCAGCCCCAGCATTTT,CASSLPGQGGDVQPQHF
TRBD1,TRBJ2-7,TRBV7-2,-,TGTGCCAGCAGCCTCGGGACAGGGTTCTACGAGCAGTACTTC,CASSLGTGFYEQYF
-,TRBJ1-1,TRBV4-1,-,TGCGCCAGCAGCCAAGCGGACACCGAGGGAACTGAAGCTTTCTTT,CASSQADTEGTEAFF
-,TRBJ2-3,TRBV30,-,TGTGCCTGGAGTGCCCCACGGGTCGGGAAGGGCCCAGATACGCAGTATTTT,CAWSAPRVGKGPDTQYF
-,TRBJ2-7,TRBV18,-,TGTGCCAGCTCAACCGGGGCCAGGAACGAGCAGTACTTC,CASSTGARNEQYF
-,TRBJ2-5,TRBV20-1,-,TGCAGTGCTCCAGAGACCCAGTACTTC,CSAPETQYF
-,TRBJ1-5,TRBV7-9,-,TGTGCCAGCAGCCGAGATGGGGGAAGCAATCAGCCCCAGCATTTT,CASSRDGGSNQPQHF
-,TRBJ2-6,TRBV7-2,-,TGTGCCAGCAGCTTTACGGCTGGGGCCAACGTCCTGACTTTC,CASSFTAGANVLTF
-,TRBJ1-5,TRBV28,-,TGTGCCAGCAGAAACTCCGGGACGAACAATCAGCCCCAGCATTTT,CASRNSGTNNQPQHF
TRBD2,TRBJ2-3,TRBV5-4,-,TGTGCCAGCAGCTCGGGTGCGGGAGGGTCTGGAGATACGCAGTATTTT,CASSSGAGGSGDTQYF
-,TRBJ2-7,TRBV19,-,TGTGCCAGTCAAAAGCTCAGTTCCGGACACTACGAGCAGTACTTC,CASQKLSSGHYEQYF
-,TRBJ1-5,TRBV21-1,once,TGTGCCAGCAGCAAATTTAACTCGGGGGGCAATCAGCCCCAGCATTTT,CASSKFNSGGNQPQHF
-,TRBJ1-4,TRBV18,-,TGTGCCAGCTCACCACAGGGACATCGAAAACTGTTTTTT,CASSPQGHRKLFF
TRBD1,TRBJ2-7,TRBV7-2,-,TGTGCCAGCAGTTTGGGACAGAAAACCTACGAGCAGTACTTC,CASSLGQKTYEQYF
-,TRBJ2-7,TRBV12-5,-,TGTGCTAGTGGTCGACAGGGAGGGGACGAGCAGTACTTC,CASGRQGGDEQYF
TRBD2,TRBJ2-7,TRBV28,-,TGTGCCAGCACCTCGGCGGCTAGCGGGATTAAATACGAGCAGTACTTC,CASTSAASGIKYEQYF
-,TRBJ2-6,TRBV5-1,-,TGCGCCAGCAGCTGGGGCGCTTCTGGGGCCAACGTCCTGACTTTC,CASSWGASGANVLTF
TRBD1,TRBJ2-1,TRBV7-2,-,TGTGCCAGCAGCGCGGGACAGGGAGCCTACAATGAGCAGTTCTTC,CASSAGQGAYNEQFF
TRBD2,TRBJ2-1,TRBV4-3,-,TGCGCCAGCAGCCAAGTACTAGCGGGAGTAACCTACAATGAGCAGTTCTTC,CASSQVLAGVTYNEQFF
TRBD1,TRBJ2-5,TRBV9,-,TGTGCCAGCAGCGCGACAGGGCAGCAAGAGACCCAGTACTTC,CASSATGQQETQYF
-,TRBJ1-1,TRBV23-1,-,TGCGCCAGCAGTCAATTGGGGGGGAACACTGAAGCTTTCTTT,CASSQLGGNTEAFF
TRBD2,TRBJ2-7,TRBV7-3,-,TGTGCCAGCAGCCCTAGCGGGAGTTACGAGCAGTACTTC,CASSPSGSYEQYF
-,TRBJ2-6,TRBV5-1,-,TGCGCCAGCAGCTTGGCAGTTCGGGTTGGGGCCAACGTCCTGACTTTC,CASSLAVRVGANVLTF
TRBD2,TRBJ2-7,TRBV7-8,once,TGTGCCAGCAGCGGTCGGACTAGTCGGGAGCAGTACTTC,CASSGRTSREQYF